Only a few counts were recorded for the clone carrying this TCR beta chain. The sample is drawn from a study of blood T cell repertoires in COVID-19. Overall study context: Sources were T cells, B-cell-depleted T cells, or PBMCs; the material itself was cDNA or gDNA.

Original processing notes: Using reference gene primer amplification, nucleated cell counts were estimated. Repertoires were generated with immunoSEQ multiplex PCR, while TCRdb's copy carries only in-frame clones and drops some. The V and J calls and clone size were taken over from that table, and D and trimming were inferred from the DNA. Among 200,000 to 300,000 clones listed, 81% were seen once. Followed longitudinally, the Seattle patients had been enrolled during active infection. The CDR3 length is 11 residues. CDR1 is MDHEN, CDR2 SYDVKM, per germline. Germline trimming cut 5 bases from V and 7 bases from J; bases unmatched to any gene: 2.

This chain connects TRBV28 to TRBJ2-7; 7 positions match TRBD2. This sequence was found in a woman older than 75 with COVID-19, enrolled during active disease. The material sequenced was peripheral blood. CDR3 in amino acids: CASSAGREQYF. The CDR3 bases are TGTGCCAGCAGTGCCGGGAGGGAGCAGTACTTC.